This T cell receptor (beta chain) was recovered during a study of blood T cells in healthy people across ages. Germline V gene data show CDR1 as MNHEY and CDR2 as SMNVEV (reference sequence). The CDR3 contains 16 residues. Unmatched junction bases numbered 10, after V lost 5 bases and J lost 6 bases. There were healthy Caucasian individuals from Russia, aged roughly 6 to 95, serving as donors. General study findings and limits: The long-lived group displayed more naive CD4+ cells, plus higher diversity, than the aged donors did.

The use of a sample-barcoded 5' primer and a J-beta primer mix characterized a second PCR of about 7 to 12 cycles. TCRdb called the 5' RACE reads again in MiXCR, with one record for every CDR3 protein. The table shows about 970,000 distinct CDR3 sequences, with just over 50% occurring only once. About this clonotype itself: Its antigen is unknown.

Material: blood. The chain uses TRBV27 and TRBJ2-2, with TRBD1 matching over 9 bases. This clonotype was sampled from a woman aged 55-70 years in good health. DNA for the CDR3: TGTGCCAGCAGTCCAACCGGGACAGGGTTCCCCGGGGAGCTGTTTTTT. Its translation: CASSPTGTGFPGELFF.